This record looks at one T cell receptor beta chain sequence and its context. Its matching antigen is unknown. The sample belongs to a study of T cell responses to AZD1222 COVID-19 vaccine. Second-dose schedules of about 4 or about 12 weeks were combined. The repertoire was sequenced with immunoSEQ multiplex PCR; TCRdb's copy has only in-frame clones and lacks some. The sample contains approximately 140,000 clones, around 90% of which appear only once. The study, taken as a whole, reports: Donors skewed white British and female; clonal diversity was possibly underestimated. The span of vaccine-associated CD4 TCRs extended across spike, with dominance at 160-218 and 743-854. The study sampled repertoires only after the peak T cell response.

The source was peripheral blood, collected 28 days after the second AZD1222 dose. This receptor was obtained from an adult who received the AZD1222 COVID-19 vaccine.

The CDR3 protein is CATSSDRGNQPQHF. In nucleotides, the CDR3 is TGTGCCACCAGCAGTGACAGGGGAAATCAGCCCCAGCATTTT. The chain is built from TRBV15 and TRBJ1-5, with 8 nucleotides matching TRBD1. The ends lost 3 bases at V and 4 bases at J; junction bases unmatched: 2. The CDR3 runs 14 residues. The germline CDR1 and CDR2 sequences are LNHNV and YYDKDF (reference sequence).